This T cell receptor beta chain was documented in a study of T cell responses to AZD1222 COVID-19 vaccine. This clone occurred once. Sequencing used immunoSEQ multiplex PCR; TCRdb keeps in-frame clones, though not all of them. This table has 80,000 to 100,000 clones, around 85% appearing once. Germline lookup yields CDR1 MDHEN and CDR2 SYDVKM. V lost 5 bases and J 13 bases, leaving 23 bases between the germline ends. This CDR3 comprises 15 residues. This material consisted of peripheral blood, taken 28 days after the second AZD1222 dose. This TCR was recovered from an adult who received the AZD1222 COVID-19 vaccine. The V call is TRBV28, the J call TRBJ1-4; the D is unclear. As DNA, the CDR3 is TGTGCCAGCAGTCCCCGAGGAAGTAGTCTAGTGGGACTGTTTTTT. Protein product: CASSPRGSSLVGLFF.